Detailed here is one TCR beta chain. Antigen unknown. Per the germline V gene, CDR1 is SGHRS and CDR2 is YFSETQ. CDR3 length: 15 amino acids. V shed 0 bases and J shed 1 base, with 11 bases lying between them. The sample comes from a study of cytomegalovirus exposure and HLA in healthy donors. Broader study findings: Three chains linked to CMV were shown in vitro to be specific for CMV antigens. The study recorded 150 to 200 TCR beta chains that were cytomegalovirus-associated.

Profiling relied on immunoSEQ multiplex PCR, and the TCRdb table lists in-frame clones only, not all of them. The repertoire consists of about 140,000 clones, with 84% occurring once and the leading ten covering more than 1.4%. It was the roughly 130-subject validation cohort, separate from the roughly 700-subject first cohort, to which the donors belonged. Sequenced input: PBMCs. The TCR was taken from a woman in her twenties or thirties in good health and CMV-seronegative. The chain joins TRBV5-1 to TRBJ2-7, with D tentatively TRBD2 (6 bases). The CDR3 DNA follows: TGCGCCAGCAGCTTGGCGCTAAGCGGGTCCTACGAGCAGTACTTC. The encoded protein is CASSLALSGSYEQYF.